These T cell receptor beta chains were read from a single sample in a study of T cell responses to AZD1222 COVID-19 vaccine. The method was immunoSEQ multiplex PCR; TCRdb's version includes in-frame clones alone and lacks a portion of them. This sample has 70,000 to 95,000 clones; about 89% occur once, and the top ten carry less than 5%. This sample comprised peripheral blood, obtained 28 days after the second AZD1222 dose. All receptors derive from an adult who received the AZD1222 COVID-19 vaccine. Each CDR3 is given with its conserved first and last residue. Fields, in order: clone size, J gene, D gene, V gene, CDR3 protein, CDR3 DNA. D genes are given only for firm matches. Clone size is given for some rows only: seen once, a few or many times, or a class if the clone is expanded.

- TRBJ1-5 - TRBV2 CASSGAGNQPQHF TGTGCCAGCAGTGGGGCCGGCAATCAGCCCCAGCATTTT
- TRBJ2-5 - TRBV5-1 CASSLGGTPFETQYF TGCGCCAGCAGCTTGGGGGGGACCCCATTTGAGACCCAGTACTTC
- TRBJ2-3 TRBD1 TRBV6-4 CASSPGQGAVDTQYF TGTGCCAGCAGTCCGGGACAGGGCGCTGTAGATACGCAGTATTTT
once TRBJ2-3 - TRBV7-9 CASSLGWGTDTQYF TGTGCCAGCAGCTTAGGCTGGGGAACAGATACGCAGTATTTT
- TRBJ2-5 - TRBV7-8 CASSLGTVETQYF TGTGCCAGCAGCTTAGGAACTGTAGAGACCCAGTACTTC
- TRBJ2-5 TRBD1 TRBV19 CACSLNGQAQETQYF TGTGCCTGTAGCCTCAACGGACAGGCCCAAGAGACCCAGTACTTC
- TRBJ2-1 - TRBV5-6 CASSGLNNEQFF TGTGCCAGCAGCGGCTTAAACAATGAGCAGTTCTTC
- TRBJ1-1 - TRBV7-9 CASSSQVEAFF TGTGCCAGCAGCTCTCAGGTTGAAGCTTTCTTT
- TRBJ1-2 - TRBV20-1 CSARETANYGYTF TGCAGTGCTCGTGAGACAGCTAACTATGGCTACACCTTC
- TRBJ1-1 - TRBV6-1 CASSEPLGTDTEAFF TGTGCCAGCAGTGAGCCGCTCGGGACGGACACTGAAGCTTTCTTT
- TRBJ2-7 - TRBV19 CATKLRGSNEQYF TGTGCCACAAAACTCAGGGGTAGCAACGAGCAGTACTTC
- TRBJ2-5 TRBD2 TRBV18 CASSLTLTSGGQQETQYF TGTGCCAGCTCCCTCACCTTGACTAGCGGGGGCCAACAAGAGACCCAGTACTTC
- TRBJ1-4 - TRBV7-9 CASSSQTGLNEKLFF TGTGCCAGCAGCTCCCAGACAGGACTTAATGAAAAACTGTTTTTT
few TRBJ2-1 TRBD1 TRBV19 CASSLYGTEAYNEQFF TGTGCCAGTAGTCTTTACGGGACAGAGGCCTACAATGAGCAGTTCTTC
- TRBJ1-4 - TRBV14 CASARASNEKLFF TGTGCCAGCGCCAGGGCATCTAATGAAAAACTGTTTTTT
- TRBJ1-1 - TRBV4-1 CASSQAGTEAFF TGCGCCAGCAGCCAGGCCGGGACAGAAGCTTTCTTT
- TRBJ1-2 - TRBV19 CASSIGPTGLRGYTF TGTGCCAGTAGTATTGGGCCGACAGGCTTACGTGGCTACACCTTC
- TRBJ2-1 - TRBV5-1 CASSPLRGRRGEQFF TGCGCCAGCAGCCCTTTGCGGGGCAGGAGGGGTGAGCAGTTCTTC
- TRBJ1-4 - TRBV5-6 CASSSTGRTNEKLFF TGTGCCAGCAGCTCTACAGGTCGGACTAATGAAAAACTGTTTTTT
- TRBJ1-4 - TRBV5-1 CASSLPQGTTNEKLFF TGCGCCAGCAGCTTGCCCCAGGGGACAACTAATGAAAAACTGTTTTTT
- TRBJ2-5 - TRBV6-5 CASSAMTRQETQYF TGTGCCAGCAGCGCCATGACTAGACAAGAGACCCAGTACTTC
once TRBJ1-2 - TRBV18 CASSPTEEDGYTF TGTGCCAGCTCACCAACAGAAGAGGATGGCTACACCTTC
- TRBJ1-5 - TRBV21-1 CASSKVSQGNQPQHF TGTGCCAGCAGCAAAGTGAGTCAGGGCAATCAGCCCCAGCATTTT
- TRBJ2-5 TRBD1 TRBV28 CASSGQGEETQYF TGTGCCAGCTCGGGACAGGGAGAAGAGACCCAGTACTTC
- TRBJ2-7 - TRBV3-1/TRBV3-2 CASSQGPSNAYEQYF TGTGCCAGCAGCCAAGGGCCCTCAAATGCCTACGAGCAGTACTTC
- TRBJ1-6 - TRBV6-5 CASSWASGTNSPLHF TGTGCCAGCAGCTGGGCATCGGGAACGAATTCACCCCTCCACTTT
- TRBJ1-1 - TRBV20-1 CSATGDSQAFF TGCAGTGCAACAGGAGATAGTCAAGCTTTCTTT
- TRBJ2-7 - TRBV5-1 CASSLASSSYEQYF TGCGCCAGCAGCTTGGCAAGTAGCTCCTACGAGCAGTACTTC